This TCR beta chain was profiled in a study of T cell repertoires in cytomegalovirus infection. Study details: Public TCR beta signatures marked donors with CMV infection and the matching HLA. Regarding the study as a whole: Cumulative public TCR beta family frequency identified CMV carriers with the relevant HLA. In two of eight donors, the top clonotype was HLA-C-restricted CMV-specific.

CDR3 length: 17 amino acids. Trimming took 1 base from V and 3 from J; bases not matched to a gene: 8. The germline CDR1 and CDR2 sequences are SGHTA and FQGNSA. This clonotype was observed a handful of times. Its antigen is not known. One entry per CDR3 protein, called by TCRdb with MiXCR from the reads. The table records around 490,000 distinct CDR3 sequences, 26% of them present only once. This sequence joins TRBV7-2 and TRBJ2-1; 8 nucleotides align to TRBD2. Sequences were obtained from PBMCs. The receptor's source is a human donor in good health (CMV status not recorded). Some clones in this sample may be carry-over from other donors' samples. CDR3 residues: CASSLERAGGVYNEQFF. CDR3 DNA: TGTGCCAGCAGCTTAGAACGGGCGGGAGGAGTCTACAATGAGCAGTTCTTC.